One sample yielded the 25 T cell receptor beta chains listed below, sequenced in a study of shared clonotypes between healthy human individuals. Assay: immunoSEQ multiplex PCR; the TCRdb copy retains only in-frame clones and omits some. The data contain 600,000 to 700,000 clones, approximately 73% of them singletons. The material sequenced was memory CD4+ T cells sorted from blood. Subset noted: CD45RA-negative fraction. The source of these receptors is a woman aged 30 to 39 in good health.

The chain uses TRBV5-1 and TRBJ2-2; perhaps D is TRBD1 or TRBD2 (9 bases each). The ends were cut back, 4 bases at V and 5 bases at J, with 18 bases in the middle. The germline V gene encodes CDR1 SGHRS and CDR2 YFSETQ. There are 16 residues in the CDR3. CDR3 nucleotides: TGCGCCAGCAGCCTAGCGGGACAGGGAGGGACCGGGGAGCTGTTTTTT. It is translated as CASSLAGQGGTGELFF.

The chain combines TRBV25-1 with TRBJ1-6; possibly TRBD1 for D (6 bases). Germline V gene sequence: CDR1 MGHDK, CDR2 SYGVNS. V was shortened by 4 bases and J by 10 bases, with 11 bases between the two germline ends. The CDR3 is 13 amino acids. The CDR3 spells CASSGQVGSPLHF. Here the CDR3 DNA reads TGTGCCAGCAGTGGACAGGTTGGGTCACCCCTCCACTTT.

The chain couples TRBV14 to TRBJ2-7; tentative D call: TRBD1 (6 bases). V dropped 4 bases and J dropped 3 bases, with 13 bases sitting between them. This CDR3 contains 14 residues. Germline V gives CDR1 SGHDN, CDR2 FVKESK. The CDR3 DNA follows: TGTGCCAGCAGCCTTGGCAGGGGTATCTACGAGCAGTACTTC. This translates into CASSLGRGIYEQYF.

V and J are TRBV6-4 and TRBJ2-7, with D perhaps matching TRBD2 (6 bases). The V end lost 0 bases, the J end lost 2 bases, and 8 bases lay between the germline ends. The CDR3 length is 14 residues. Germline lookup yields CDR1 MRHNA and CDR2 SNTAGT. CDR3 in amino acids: CASSDSGSTYEQYF. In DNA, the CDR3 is TGTGCCAGCAGTGACTCCGGGAGCACCTACGAGCAGTACTTC.

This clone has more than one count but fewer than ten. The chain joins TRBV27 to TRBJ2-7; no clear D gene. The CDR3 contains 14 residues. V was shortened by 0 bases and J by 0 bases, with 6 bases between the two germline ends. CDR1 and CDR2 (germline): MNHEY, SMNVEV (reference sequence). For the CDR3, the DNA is TGTGCCAGCAGTTTATCAGAAACCTCCTACGAGCAGTACTTC. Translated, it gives CASSLSETSYEQYF.

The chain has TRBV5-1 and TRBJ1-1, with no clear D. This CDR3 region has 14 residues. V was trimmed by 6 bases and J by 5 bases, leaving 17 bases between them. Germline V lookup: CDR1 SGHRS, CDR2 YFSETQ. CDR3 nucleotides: TGCGCCAGCAAGGCCGCCGCTGGGAAAACTGAAGCTTTCTTT. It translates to CASKAAAGKTEAFF.

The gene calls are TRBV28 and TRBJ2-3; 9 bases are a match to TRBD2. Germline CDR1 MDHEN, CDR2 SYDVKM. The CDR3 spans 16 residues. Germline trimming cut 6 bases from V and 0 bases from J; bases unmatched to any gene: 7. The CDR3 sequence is CASRETSGYSTDTQYF. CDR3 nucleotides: TGTGCCAGCAGGGAAACTAGCGGGTATAGCACAGATACGCAGTATTTT.

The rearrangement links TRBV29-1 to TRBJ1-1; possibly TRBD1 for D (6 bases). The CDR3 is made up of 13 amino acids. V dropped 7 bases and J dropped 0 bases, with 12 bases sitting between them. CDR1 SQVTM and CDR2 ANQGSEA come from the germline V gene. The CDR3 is CSGVGQLNTEAFF. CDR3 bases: TGCAGCGGCGTAGGACAGTTGAACACTGAAGCTTTCTTT.

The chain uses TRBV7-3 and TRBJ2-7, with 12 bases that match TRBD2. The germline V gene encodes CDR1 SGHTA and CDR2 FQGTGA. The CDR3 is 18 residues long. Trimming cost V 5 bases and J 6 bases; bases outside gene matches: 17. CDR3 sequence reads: CASSHEPGTSGHTCEQYF. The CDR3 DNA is TGTGCCAGCAGCCATGAACCCGGGACTAGCGGGCACACTTGCGAGCAGTACTTC.

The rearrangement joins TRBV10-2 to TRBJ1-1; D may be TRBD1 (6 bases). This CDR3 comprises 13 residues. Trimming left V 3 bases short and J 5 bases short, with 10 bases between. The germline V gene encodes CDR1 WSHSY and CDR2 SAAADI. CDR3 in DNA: TGCGCCAGCAGTGATCAGGGGAGGACTGAAGCTTTCTTT. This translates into CASSDQGRTEAFF.

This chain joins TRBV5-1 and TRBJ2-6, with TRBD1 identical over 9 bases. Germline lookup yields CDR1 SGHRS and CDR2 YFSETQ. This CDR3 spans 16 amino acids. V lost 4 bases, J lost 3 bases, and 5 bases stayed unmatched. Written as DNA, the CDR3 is TGCGCCAGCAGCCGGGACAGGGCGCGTGGGGCCAACGTCCTGACTTTC. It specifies CASSRDRARGANVLTF.

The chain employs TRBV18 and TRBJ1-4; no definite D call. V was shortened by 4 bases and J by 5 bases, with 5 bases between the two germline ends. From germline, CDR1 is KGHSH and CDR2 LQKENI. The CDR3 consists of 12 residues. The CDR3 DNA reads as TGTGCCAGCTCACGACCAAATGAAAAACTGTTTTTT. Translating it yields CASSRPNEKLFF.

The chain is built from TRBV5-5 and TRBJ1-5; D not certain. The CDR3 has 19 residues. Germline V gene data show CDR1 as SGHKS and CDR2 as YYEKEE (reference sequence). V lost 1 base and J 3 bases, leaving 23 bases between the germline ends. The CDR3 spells CASSLKSAVDGVFNQPQHF. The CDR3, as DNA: TGTGCCAGCAGCTTGAAGAGTGCCGTAGACGGCGTCTTCAATCAGCCCCAGCATTTT.

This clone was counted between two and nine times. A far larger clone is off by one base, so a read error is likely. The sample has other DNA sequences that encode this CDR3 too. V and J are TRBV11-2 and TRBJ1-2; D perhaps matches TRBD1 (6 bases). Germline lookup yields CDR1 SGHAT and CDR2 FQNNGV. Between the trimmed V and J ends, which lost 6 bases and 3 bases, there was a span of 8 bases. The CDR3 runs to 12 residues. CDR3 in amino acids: CASSAGDYGYTF. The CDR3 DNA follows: TGTGCCAGCAGTGCAGGGGACTATGGCTACACCTTC.

Here the CDR3 DNA reads TGTGCCAGCACGTTGACGGGAGCTAGCACAGATACGCAGTATTTT. It translates to CASTLTGASTDTQYF. The gene calls are TRBV9 and TRBJ2-3; D might be TRBD2 (6 bases). Deletions cut 6 bases from V and 0 bases from J, with 14 bases between. CDR1 and CDR2 (germline): SGDLS, YYNGEE. CDR3 length: 15 amino acids.

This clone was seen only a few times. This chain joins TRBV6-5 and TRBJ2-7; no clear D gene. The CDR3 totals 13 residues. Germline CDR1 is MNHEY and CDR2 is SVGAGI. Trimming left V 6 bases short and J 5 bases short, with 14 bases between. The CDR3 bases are TGTGCCAGCAGCACCCTCCCACCCCACGAGCAGTACTTC. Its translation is CASSTLPPHEQYF.

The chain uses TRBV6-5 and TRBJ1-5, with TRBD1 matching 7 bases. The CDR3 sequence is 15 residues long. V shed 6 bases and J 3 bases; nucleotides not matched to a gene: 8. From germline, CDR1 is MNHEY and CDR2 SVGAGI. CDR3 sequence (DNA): TGTGCCAGCAGGCCCCCGGGACAGCCCAATCAGCCCCAGCATTTT. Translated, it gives CASRPPGQPNQPQHF.

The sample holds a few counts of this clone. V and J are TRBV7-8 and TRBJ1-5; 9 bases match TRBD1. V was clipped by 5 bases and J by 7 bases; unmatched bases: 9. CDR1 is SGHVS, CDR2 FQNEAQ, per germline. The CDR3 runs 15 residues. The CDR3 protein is CASSPWTGVEQPQHF. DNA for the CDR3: TGTGCCAGCAGCCCGTGGACAGGGGTCGAACAGCCCCAGCATTTT. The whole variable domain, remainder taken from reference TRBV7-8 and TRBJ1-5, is GAGVSQSPRYKVAKRGQDVALRCDPISGHVSLFWYQQALGQGPEFLTYFQNEAQLDKSGLPSDRFFAERPEGSVSTLKIQRTQQEDSAVYLCASSPWTGVEQPQHFGDGTRLSIL.

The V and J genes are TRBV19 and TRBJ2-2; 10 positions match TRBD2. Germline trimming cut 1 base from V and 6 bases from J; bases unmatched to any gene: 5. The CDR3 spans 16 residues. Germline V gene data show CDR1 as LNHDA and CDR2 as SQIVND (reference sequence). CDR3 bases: TGTGCCAGTAGTATAGCTAGCGGGAGTTTTCCCGGGGAGCTGTTTTTT. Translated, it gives CASSIASGSFPGELFF.

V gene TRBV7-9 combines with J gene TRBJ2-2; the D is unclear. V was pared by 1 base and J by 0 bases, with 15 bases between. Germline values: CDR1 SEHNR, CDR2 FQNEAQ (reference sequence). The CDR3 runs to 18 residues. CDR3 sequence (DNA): TGTGCCAGCAGCTTAGTTCCTTTAGCCCTCGCGAACACCGGGGAGCTGTTTTTT. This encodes CASSLVPLALANTGELFF.

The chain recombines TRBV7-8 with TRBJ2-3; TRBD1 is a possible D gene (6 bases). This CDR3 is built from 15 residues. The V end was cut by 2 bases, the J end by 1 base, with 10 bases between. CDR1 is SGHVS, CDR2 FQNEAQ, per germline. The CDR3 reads CASSLLRGGTDTQYF. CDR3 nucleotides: TGTGCCAGCAGCTTACTCAGGGGTGGCACAGATACGCAGTATTTT.

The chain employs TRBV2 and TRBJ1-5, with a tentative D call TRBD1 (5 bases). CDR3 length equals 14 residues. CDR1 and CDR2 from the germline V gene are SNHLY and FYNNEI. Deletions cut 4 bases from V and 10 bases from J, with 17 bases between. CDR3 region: CASSARGLGGPQHF. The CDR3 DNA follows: TGTGCCAGCAGTGCAAGGGGACTAGGCGGACCCCAGCATTTT.

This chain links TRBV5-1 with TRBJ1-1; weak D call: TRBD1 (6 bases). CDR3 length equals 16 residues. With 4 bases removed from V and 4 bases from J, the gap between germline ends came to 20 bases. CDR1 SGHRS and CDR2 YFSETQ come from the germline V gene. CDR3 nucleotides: TGCGCCAGCAGCCCTAGGGAGGGGGGCTCCACCACTGAAGCTTTCTTT. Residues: CASSPREGGSTTEAFF.

The CDR3 DNA reads TGTGCCAGCAGCTCCAGAGTGACAGATACGCAGTATTTT. Translated: CASSSRVTDTQYF. The J gene is TRBJ2-3, the V gene TRBV5-6; no clear D gene. The CDR3 is 13 residues long. V was shortened by 3 bases and J by 3 bases, with 8 bases between the two germline ends. Germline CDR1 SGHDT, CDR2 YYEEEE.

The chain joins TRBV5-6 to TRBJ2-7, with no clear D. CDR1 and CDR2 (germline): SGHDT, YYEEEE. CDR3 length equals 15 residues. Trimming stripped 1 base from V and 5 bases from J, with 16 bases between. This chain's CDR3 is CASSLLVVSANEQYF. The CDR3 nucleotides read TGTGCCAGCAGCTTGTTGGTTGTTAGTGCGAACGAGCAGTACTTC. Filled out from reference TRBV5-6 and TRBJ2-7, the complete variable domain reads DAGVTQSPTHLIKTRGQQVTLRCSPKSGHDTVSWYQQALGQGPQFIFQYYEEEERQRGNFPDRFSGHQFPNYSSELNVNALLLGDSALYLCASSLLVVSANEQYFGPGTRLTVT.